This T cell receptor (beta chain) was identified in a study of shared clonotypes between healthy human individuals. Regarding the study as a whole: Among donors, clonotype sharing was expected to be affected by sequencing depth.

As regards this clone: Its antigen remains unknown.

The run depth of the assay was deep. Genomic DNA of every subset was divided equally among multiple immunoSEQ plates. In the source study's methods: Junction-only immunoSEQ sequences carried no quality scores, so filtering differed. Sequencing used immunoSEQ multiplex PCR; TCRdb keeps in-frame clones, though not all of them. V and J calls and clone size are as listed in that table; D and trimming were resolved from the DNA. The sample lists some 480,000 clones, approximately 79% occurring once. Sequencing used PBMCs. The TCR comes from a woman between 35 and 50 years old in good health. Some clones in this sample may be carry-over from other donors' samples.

Here the CDR3 reads CASSPRVGGGYTF. CDR3 bases: TGTGCCAGCAGCCCCAGGGTTGGTGGTGGCTACACCTTC. The rearrangement links TRBV7-3 to TRBJ1-2, with a possible D match to TRBD1 (5 bases). CDR3 length: 13 amino acids. In germline, CDR1 is SGHTA, CDR2 FQGTGA. Trimming shortened V by 5 bases and J by 7 bases, and 14 bases separated the two germline ends. Full variable domain (outside the CDR3, taken from reference TRBV7-3 and TRBJ1-2): GAGVSQTPSNKVTEKGKYVELRCDPISGHTALYWYRQSLGQGPEFLIYFQGTGAADDSGLPNDRFFAVRPEGSVSTLKIQRTERGDSAVYLCASSPRVGGGYTFGSGTRLTVV.